The 22 T cell receptor beta chains presented below share a single source sample, sequenced in a study of blood T cell repertoires in COVID-19. Assay used: immunoSEQ multiplex PCR; TCRdb lists only in-frame clones, some missing. The sample holds 60,000 to 70,000 clones, almost 85% seen once. Material for sequencing was peripheral blood. These receptors were collected from a man between 50 and 59 years old with active COVID-19.

This clone was counted a single time. This chain uses TRBV30 with TRBJ2-7, with 9 bases identical to TRBD1. CDR1 and CDR2 from the germline V gene are GTSNPN and SVGIG (reference sequence). V was clipped by 4 bases and J by 6 bases; unmatched bases: 7. CDR3 size: 13 residues. This chain's CDR3 is CAWTEQGAGEQYF. The DNA of the CDR3 is TGTGCCTGGACTGAACAGGGGGCTGGCGAGCAGTACTTC.

This clone turned up a few times. This sequence joins TRBV6-6 and TRBJ2-7; TRBD1 matches at 8 bases. This CDR3 is built from 14 residues. V lost 6 bases and J lost 3; bases outside the gene matches: 7. Germline V gives CDR1 MNHNY, CDR2 SVGAGI (reference sequence). CDR3 region: CASRPGTGNYEQYF. For the CDR3, the DNA is TGTGCCAGCAGACCCGGGACAGGAAACTACGAGCAGTACTTC.

This rearrangement joins TRBV6-6 to TRBJ1-6; 9 bases agree with TRBD1. V was pared by 5 bases and J by 10 bases, with 12 bases of the junction left unmatched. This CDR3 spans 16 amino acids. Germline loops: CDR1 MNHNY, CDR2 SVGAGI (reference sequence). Written as DNA, the CDR3 is TGTGCCAGCAGTACCTCCCTAACAGGGGGCAGATCACCCCTCCACTTT. The encoded protein is CASSTSLTGGRSPLHF.

There are a few counts of this clone. The V gene is TRBV4-1, the J gene TRBJ1-5, with D tentatively TRBD1 (5 bases). Trimming removed 0 bases from V and 5 bases from J, with 14 bases in between. The CDR3 is made up of 16 amino acids. The germline CDR1 and CDR2 sequences are MGHRA and YSYEKL. The CDR3 reads CASSQDSQGRHQPQHF. For the CDR3, the DNA is TGCGCCAGCAGCCAAGATTCGCAGGGTCGGCATCAGCCCCAGCATTTT.

The rearrangement joins TRBV7-9 to TRBJ2-2; TRBD2 agrees at 9 bases. Germline V gene data show CDR1 as SEHNR and CDR2 as FQNEAQ (reference sequence). The length of the CDR3 is 15 residues. With V trimmed by 3 bases and J by 4 bases, 3 bases remained unmatched. The CDR3, as DNA: TGTGCCAGCAGCTTTAGCGGGGGAGGCACCGGGGAGCTGTTTTTT. It encodes CASSFSGGGTGELFF.

The J gene is TRBJ2-4, the V gene TRBV5-5; TRBD1 is a possible D gene (6 bases). Per germline, CDR1 SGHKS and CDR2 YYEKEE (reference sequence). This CDR3 has 15 amino acids. V was pared by 4 bases and J by 8 bases, with 19 bases between. The CDR3 protein is CASSLRIQGKDIQYF. In nucleotides, the CDR3 is TGTGCCAGCAGCCTACGAATACAGGGAAAGGACATTCAGTACTTC.

A few counts support this clone. The rearrangement joins TRBV5-1 to TRBJ2-1; 11 bases align to TRBD2. CDR1 and CDR2 (germline): SGHRS, YFSETQ. V shed 3 bases and J 0 bases; nucleotides not matched to a gene: 5. CDR3 length: 17 amino acids. DNA for the CDR3: TGCGCCAGCAGCTCACATACTAGCGGGAGCTCCTACAATGAGCAGTTCTTC. Translated: CASSSHTSGSSYNEQFF.

The CDR3 spells CASSEGRGTIYF. The CDR3 coding sequence is TGTGCCAGCAGTGAGGGGAGAGGGACCATATATTTT. The rearrangement uses TRBV2 and TRBJ1-3; D is uncertain. This CDR3 spans 12 amino acids. With 3 bases removed from V and 10 bases from J, the gap between germline ends came to 10 bases. Germline V gene lookup returns CDR1 SNHLY and CDR2 FYNNEI. Using reference TRBV2 and TRBJ1-3 for the parts outside the CDR3, the full variable domain is EPEVTQTPSHQVTQMGQEVILRCVPISNHLYFYWYRQILGQKVEFLVSFYNNEISEKSEIFDDQFSVERPDGSNFTLKIRSTKLEDSAMYFCASSEGRGTIYFGEGSWLTVV.

The rearrangement links TRBV27 to TRBJ1-1, with a tentative D call TRBD1 (5 bases). The CDR3 spans 14 residues. Germline values: CDR1 MNHEY, CDR2 SMNVEV (reference sequence). Trimming removed 2 bases at V and 10 bases at J, with 17 bases between. The CDR3 sequence: CASSLGLGGAVAFF. For the CDR3, the DNA is TGTGCCAGCAGTTTAGGCTTAGGAGGGGCCGTAGCTTTCTTT.

The chain employs TRBV6-1 and TRBJ2-7, with TRBD1 matching over 8 bases. The CDR3 is 16 residues long. Germline-derived CDR1 and CDR2 are MNHNS and SASEGT. The V and J ends lost 4 bases and 0 bases, in that order; junction bases with no gene match: 8. The CDR3 spells CASSVRQGRSSYEQYF. The CDR3 coding sequence is TGTGCCAGCAGTGTCAGACAGGGGAGGAGCTCCTACGAGCAGTACTTC.

The V gene is TRBV13, the J gene TRBJ2-2, with TRBD1 matching over 10 bases. The V and J ends lost 3 bases and 3 bases, in that order; junction bases with no gene match: 4. CDR1 PRHDT and CDR2 FYEKMQ come from the germline V gene (reference sequence). The CDR3 is made up of 16 amino acids. In nucleotides, the CDR3 is TGTGCCAGCAGCTTGGACAGGGGGATGTACACCGGGGAGCTGTTTTTT. It yields the protein CASSLDRGMYTGELFF. The whole variable domain, remainder taken from reference TRBV13 and TRBJ2-2, is AAGVIQSPRHLIKEKRETATLKCYPIPRHDTVYWYQQGPGQDPQFLISFYEKMQSDKGSIPDRFSAQQFSDYHSELNMSSLELGDSALYFCASSLDRGMYTGELFFGEGSRLTVL.

The gene calls are TRBV27 and TRBJ2-4; no clear D gene. The length of the CDR3 is 17 residues. V shed 0 bases and J shed 6 bases, with 18 bases lying between them. Germline loops: CDR1 MNHEY, CDR2 SMNVEV (reference sequence). As DNA, the CDR3 is TGTGCCAGCAGTTTATCCGGCAGCTCTATAACGGGAAACATTCAGTACTTC. Its translation is CASSLSGSSITGNIQYF.

This clone was detected only a few times. The chain carries TRBV29-1 and TRBJ2-1; possibly TRBD2 for D (6 bases). The CDR3 sequence is 17 residues long. V was shortened by 4 bases and J by 5 bases, with 24 bases between the two germline ends. In germline, CDR1 is SQVTM, CDR2 ANQGSEA. The CDR3 loop reads CSVGLVRRDSKNNEQFF. The DNA of the CDR3 is TGCAGCGTTGGTTTAGTAAGGCGGGACTCTAAAAACAATGAGCAGTTCTTC.

This clone was detected once. The V call is TRBV11-2, the J call TRBJ1-2; 7 bases line up with TRBD1. The CDR3 loop spans 16 amino acids. Germline lookup yields CDR1 SGHAT and CDR2 FQNNGV. The V segment lost 0 bases and the J segment 4 bases; nucleotides outside the gene matches: 8. The CDR3 is CASSLDPGDRIYGYTF. The CDR3 DNA follows: TGTGCCAGCAGCTTAGATCCGGGGGACAGAATCTATGGCTACACCTTC. Full variable domain (rest looked up from reference TRBV11-2 and TRBJ1-2): EAGVAQSPRYKIIEKRQSVAFWCNPISGHATLYWYQQILGQGPKLLIQFQNNGVVDDSQLPKDRFSAERLKGVDSTLKIQPAKLEDSAVYLCASSLDPGDRIYGYTFGSGTRLTVV.

The chain carries TRBV4-2 and TRBJ2-6, with 9 positions matching TRBD1. V lost 5 bases, J lost 0 bases, and 14 bases stayed unmatched. The CDR3 sequence is 20 residues long. CDR1 and CDR2 (germline): LGHNA, YNFKEQ. CDR3 in DNA: TGTGCCAGCAGCTACCCCGAAGGGACAGGGCGGTCCTCTGGGGCCAACGTCCTGACTTTC. This gives the protein CASSYPEGTGRSSGANVLTF.

The rearrangement uses TRBV7-9 and TRBJ1-6; 9 bases agree with TRBD1. V was pared by 5 bases and J by 8 bases, with 4 bases of the junction left unmatched. The CDR3 sequence is 14 residues long. From germline, CDR1 is SEHNR and CDR2 FQNEAQ (reference sequence). CDR3 region: CASSPTGGYSPLHF. CDR3 DNA: TGTGCCAGCAGCCCGACAGGGGGATATTCACCCCTCCACTTT. The full variable domain, with the rest looked up from reference TRBV7-9 and TRBJ1-6, is DTGVSQNPRHKITKRGQNVTFRCDPISEHNRLYWYRQTLGQGPEFLTYFQNEAQLEKSRLLSDRFSAERPKGSFSTLEIQRTEQGDSAMYLCASSPTGGYSPLHFGNGTRLTVT.

This clone has more than one count but fewer than ten. The rearrangement links TRBV2 to TRBJ2-3; TRBD2 matches 7 bases. This CDR3 region has 15 residues. Trimming cost V 4 bases and J 2 bases; bases outside gene matches: 6. Germline CDR1 reads SNHLY; CDR2 reads FYNNEI. The CDR3 reads CASSGFKRDTDTQYF. The CDR3 nucleotides are TGTGCCAGCAGTGGTTTCAAGCGGGACACAGATACGCAGTATTTT.

This clone was recorded once. The chain employs TRBV2 and TRBJ2-3; TRBD2 matches at 10 bases. The CDR3 totals 16 residues. V dropped 8 bases and J dropped 3; count of bases not matched to a gene: 11. CDR1 is SNHLY and CDR2 is FYNNEI in the germline V gene. The CDR3 coding sequence is TGTGCCAGCTCGGAAGCGGGGGGGCGCGTGACAGATACGCAGTATTTT. Its translation is CASSEAGGRVTDTQYF. Using reference TRBV2 and TRBJ2-3 for the parts outside the CDR3, the full variable domain is EPEVTQTPSHQVTQMGQEVILRCVPISNHLYFYWYRQILGQKVEFLVSFYNNEISEKSEIFDDQFSVERPDGSNFTLKIRSTKLEDSAMYFCASSEAGGRVTDTQYFGPGTRLTVL.

This chain uses TRBV7-2 with TRBJ1-5; no definite D call. Germline-derived CDR1 and CDR2 are SGHTA and FQGNSA. Trimming cost V 5 bases and J 2 bases, with 13 bases left between them. The CDR3 totals 15 residues. In nucleotides, the CDR3 is TGTGCCAGCAGCATCGGAGCCCTGGGCAATCAGCCCCAGCATTTT. Protein sequence: CASSIGALGNQPQHF.

The CDR3 region is CASSLKGGLRVETQYF. As DNA, the CDR3 is TGCGCCAGCTCACTCAAGGGCGGGCTTAGGGTGGAGACCCAGTACTTC. The chain combines TRBV10-2 with TRBJ2-5, with D possibly being TRBD2 (5 bases). V was trimmed by 8 bases and J by 5 bases, leaving 24 bases between them. This CDR3 has 16 amino acids. The germline V gene has CDR1 WSHSY and CDR2 SAAADI.

The CDR3, as DNA: TGCGCCAGCACTTCAGCGGGGGGGTTAGATACGCAGTATTTT. It is translated as CASTSAGGLDTQYF. This rearrangement joins TRBV5-1 to TRBJ2-3; 10 nucleotides line up with TRBD2. With V trimmed by 6 bases and J by 5 bases, 6 bases remained unmatched. Germline CDR1 and CDR2: SGHRS and YFSETQ. The CDR3 has 14 residues. Together with reference TRBV5-1 and TRBJ2-3, the CDR3 gives the full variable domain: KAGVTQTPRYLIKTRGQQVTLSCSPISGHRSVSWYQQTPGQGLQFLFEYFSETQRNKGNFPGRFSGRQFSNSRSEMNVSTLELGDSALYLCASTSAGGLDTQYFGPGTRLTVL.

The rearrangement joins TRBV4-1 to TRBJ2-7, with D perhaps TRBD1 (6 bases). Trimming cost V 4 bases and J 3 bases, with 16 bases left between them. CDR3 length equals 15 residues. Per germline, CDR1 MGHRA and CDR2 YSYEKL. In DNA form, the CDR3 reads TGCGCCAGCAGCCCCAGGGCGGACAGTTTCTACGAGCAGTACTTC. Residues: CASSPRADSFYEQYF.